These 32 T cell receptor beta chains were sequenced from one sample in a study of T cell repertoires in cytomegalovirus infection. These receptors have no known antigen. MiXCR, run by TCRdb on the reads, gives a single entry per CDR3 protein. The sample carries under 450,000 distinct CDR3 sequences, roughly a third recorded once. The specimen comprised cultured PBMCs, sampled from culture after CMV antigen stimulation. The receptors here all came from a human donor in good health (CMV status not recorded). Some clones in this sample may be carry-over from other donors' samples.

The sample holds many counts of this clonotype. The J gene is TRBJ2-3, the V gene TRBV7-2, with unresolved D. This CDR3 is built from 15 residues. Per germline, CDR1 SGHTA and CDR2 FQGNSA. V was shortened by 1 base and J by 1 base, with 9 bases between the two germline ends. The CDR3 loop reads CASSLEVAGTDTQYF. Here the CDR3 DNA reads TGTGCCAGCAGCTTAGAGGTAGCAGGCACAGATACGCAGTATTTT.

This clonotype was seen at least ten times. The chain recombines TRBV7-3 with TRBJ2-2, with 10 bases identical to TRBD2. This CDR3 is 19 amino acids long. Trimming cost V 5 bases and J 0 bases; bases outside gene matches: 12. In germline, CDR1 is SGHTA, CDR2 FQGTGA. The CDR3 sequence: CASSLSGTSAFANTGELFF. The CDR3, as DNA: TGTGCCAGCAGCCTCTCCGGGACTAGCGCGTTCGCGAACACCGGGGAGCTGTTTTTT.

The table lists this clonotype with a few counts. The rearrangement joins TRBV19 to TRBJ2-2; 10 bases fit TRBD2. J gave up 0 bases and V 6 bases, and 7 bases lay outside the gene matches. The CDR3 has 17 residues. Germline CDR1 is LNHDA and CDR2 is SQIVND (reference sequence). The CDR3 region is CASRRTSGGANTGELFF. The CDR3 DNA is TGTGCCAGTAGGAGGACTAGCGGAGGGGCGAACACCGGGGAGCTGTTTTTT.

The chain uses TRBV4-2 and TRBJ2-7, with TRBD2 matching over 9 bases. Germline values: CDR1 LGHNA, CDR2 YNFKEQ. V dropped 0 bases and J dropped 2; count of bases not matched to a gene: 5. The CDR3 is 16 amino acids. CDR3 in amino acids: CASSQDQASGTYEQYF. Here the CDR3 DNA reads TGTGCCAGCAGCCAAGATCAGGCTAGCGGGACCTACGAGCAGTACTTC.

The rearrangement links TRBV5-4 to TRBJ2-1; no definite D call. Germline-derived CDR1 and CDR2 are SGHNT and YYREEE (reference sequence). V gave up 0 bases and J gave up 7 bases, with 11 bases separating them. The CDR3 extends over 14 amino acids. The CDR3 region has the DNA TGTGCCAGCAGCTTGGATAATAGGCCAAATGAGCAGTTCTTC. It translates to CASSLDNRPNEQFF. The whole variable domain, remainder taken from reference TRBV5-4 and TRBJ2-1, is ETGVTQSPTHLIKTRGQQVTLRCSSQSGHNTVSWYQQALGQGPQFIFQYYREEENGRGNFPPRFSGLQFPNYSSELNVNALELDDSALYLCASSLDNRPNEQFFGPGTRLTVL.

A single count supports this clonotype. This chain joins TRBV18 and TRBJ2-7; 11 bases fit TRBD2. Trimming took 3 bases from V and 2 from J; bases not matched to a gene: 6. Germline CDR1 reads KGHSH; CDR2 reads LQKENI. The CDR3 has 16 amino acids. As DNA, the CDR3 is TGTGCCAGCTCACCCAAGGGACTAGCGGCCACCTACGAGCAGTACTTC. Residues: CASSPKGLAATYEQYF.

J is TRBJ2-6 and V is TRBV7-8; 7 bases line up with TRBD1. CDR1 and CDR2 (germline): SGHVS, FQNEAQ. The ends lost 2 bases at V and 1 base at J; junction bases unmatched: 5. This CDR3 has 17 residues. The CDR3 DNA is TGTGCCAGCAGCTTAAGAGGACAGGCATCTGGGGCCAACGTCCTGACTTTC. This translates into CASSLRGQASGANVLTF. Using reference TRBV7-8 and TRBJ2-6 for the parts outside the CDR3, the full variable domain is GAGVSQSPRYKVAKRGQDVALRCDPISGHVSLFWYQQALGQGPEFLTYFQNEAQLDKSGLPSDRFFAERPEGSVSTLKIQRTQQEDSAVYLCASSLRGQASGANVLTFGAGSRLTVL.

This clonotype was counted between two and nine times. V usage is TRBV6-1 and J usage is TRBJ2-7; no clear D gene. Germline CDR1 is MNHNS and CDR2 is SASEGT. This CDR3 is built from 15 residues. V gave up 7 bases and J gave up 5 bases, with 21 bases separating them. CDR3 in amino acids: CASNPIGTFGHEQYV. The CDR3 region has the DNA TGTGCCAGCAACCCAATAGGAACTTTCGGGCACGAGCAGTACGTC.

On this clonotype itself: One end of the junction varies from germline; a read error may be responsible. The chain joins TRBV4-3 to TRBJ1-5; D remains ambiguous. CDR1 LGHNA and CDR2 YSLEER come from the germline V gene. The CDR3 length is 15 residues. The CDR3 region is CANSQDIQRNQPQHF. CDR3 in DNA: TGCGCCAACAGCCAAGATATACAGCGCAATCAGCCCCAGCATTTT.

The genes are TRBV12-3 or TRBV12-4 and TRBJ2-5; D perhaps matches TRBD2 (6 bases). The CDR3 has 13 amino acids. V was trimmed by 6 bases and J by 5 bases, leaving 13 bases between them. As DNA, the CDR3 is TGTGCCAGCAGACCCGGGACTGTGGAGACCCAGTACTTC. It translates to CASRPGTVETQYF.

This clonotype was seen repeatedly, ten times or more. V usage is TRBV7-2 and J usage is TRBJ1-1, with a tentative D call TRBD1 (6 bases). Germline-derived CDR1 and CDR2 are SGHTA and FQGNSA. V was shortened by 0 bases and J by 5 bases, with 13 bases between the two germline ends. The CDR3 runs to 15 residues. As DNA, the CDR3 is TGTGCCAGCAGCTTAGCGCCGGGAGGGGGGACTGAAGCTTTCTTT. This encodes CASSLAPGGGTEAFF.

CDR3 in DNA: TGTGCCAGCAGTGGGGGACTAGGGCGGTTCTTC. The encoded protein is CASSGGLGRFF. V and J are TRBV2 and TRBJ2-1; 8 bases are shared with TRBD2. Trimming removed 4 bases from V and 15 bases from J; junction bases left unmatched: 5. Germline CDR1 is SNHLY and CDR2 is FYNNEI. The length of the CDR3 is 11 residues.

The V and J genes are TRBV5-4 and TRBJ2-1; 13 nucleotides align to TRBD2. CDR1 and CDR2 from the germline V gene are SGHNT and YYREEE (reference sequence). The CDR3 is made up of 16 amino acids. The V segment lost 4 bases and the J segment 7 bases; nucleotides outside the gene matches: 8. The CDR3: CASSLNPGLAGNEQFF. The CDR3 DNA sequence: TGTGCCAGCAGCCTGAACCCGGGACTAGCGGGAAATGAGCAGTTCTTC.

The gene calls are TRBV6-1 and TRBJ2-2; D may be TRBD2 (6 bases). Germline-derived CDR1 and CDR2 are MNHNS and SASEGT. Between the trimmed V and J ends, which lost 8 bases and 4 bases, there was a span of 17 bases. The CDR3 loop spans 15 amino acids. CDR3 protein: CASLRGGSSTGELFF. The DNA of the CDR3 is TGTGCCAGCCTCCGAGGAGGGAGTAGCACCGGGGAGCTGTTTTTT.

This clonotype was counted a few times. V gene TRBV7-2 combines with J gene TRBJ2-1; no firm D call. Per the germline V gene, CDR1 is SGHTA and CDR2 is FQGNSA. Between the trimmed V and J ends, which lost 7 bases and 3 bases, there was a span of 16 bases. The CDR3 has 15 amino acids. CDR3 coding DNA: TGTGCCAGCAAGCCGTGGACCCAGCTCTACAATGAGCAGTTCTTC. Translated: CASKPWTQLYNEQFF.

The chain carries TRBV12-3 or TRBV12-4 and TRBJ2-3; D unresolved. The CDR3 loop spans 16 amino acids. Trimming stripped 3 bases from V and 0 bases from J, with 13 bases between. This CDR3 is CASSFRHSSSTDTQYF. The CDR3 nucleotides are TGTGCCAGCAGTTTCCGACATTCTTCTAGCACAGATACGCAGTATTTT.

The chain has TRBV7-3 and TRBJ2-3; 13 nucleotides match TRBD2. The CDR3 has 18 amino acids. The V and J ends lost 5 bases and 5 bases, in that order; junction bases with no gene match: 13. Per the germline V gene, CDR1 is SGHTA and CDR2 is FQGTGA. The DNA of the CDR3 is TGTGCCAGCAGCCTACGTGTACCGGGACTAGCGGGACAAGATACGCAGTATTTT. Translating it yields CASSLRVPGLAGQDTQYF.

This chain joins TRBV11-2 and TRBJ2-1, with 9 nucleotides matching TRBD2. V lost 3 bases and J lost 6; bases outside the gene matches: 12. Germline CDR1 is SGHAT and CDR2 is FQNNGV. The CDR3 is 17 residues long. DNA of the CDR3: TGTGCCAGCAGCTTGTTTTCGCGGGAGGGCTACGGCAATGAGCAGTTCTTC. Translated: CASSLFSREGYGNEQFF. The full variable domain, its missing parts supplied by reference TRBV11-2 and TRBJ2-1, is EAGVAQSPRYKIIEKRQSVAFWCNPISGHATLYWYQQILGQGPKLLIQFQNNGVVDDSQLPKDRFSAERLKGVDSTLKIQPAKLEDSAVYLCASSLFSREGYGNEQFFGPGTRLTVL.

This chain connects TRBV5-1 to TRBJ1-1; TRBD1 is a possible D gene (6 bases). This CDR3 comprises 15 residues. Germline V lookup: CDR1 SGHRS, CDR2 YFSETQ. The ends were cut back, 4 bases at V and 5 bases at J, with 18 bases in the middle. The CDR3 DNA reads TGCGCCAGCAGCCCCCAGGGGTCTGGGCGAACTGAAGCTTTCTTT. This sequence encodes CASSPQGSGRTEAFF.

The chain combines TRBV5-6 with TRBJ2-5; D is unclear. The CDR3 has 15 amino acids. CDR1 is SGHDT, CDR2 YYEEEE, per germline. Trimming cost V 0 bases and J 6 bases, with 15 bases left between them. CDR3 region: CASSLAARARKTQYF. CDR3 DNA: TGTGCCAGCAGCTTGGCGGCACGGGCCCGGAAGACCCAGTACTTC.

V gene TRBV5-4 combines with J gene TRBJ1-1, with 7 bases lining up with TRBD1. V lost 0 bases and J lost 2; bases outside the gene matches: 1. The germline V gene has CDR1 SGHNT and CDR2 YYREEE (reference sequence). This CDR3 comprises 14 residues. DNA for the CDR3: TGTGCCAGCAGCTTGGGGGACAGAAACACTGAAGCTTTCTTT. Its translation is CASSLGDRNTEAFF.

Only a few counts were recorded for this clonotype. The chain combines TRBV7-2 with TRBJ2-1, with unresolved D. CDR1 and CDR2 (germline): SGHTA, FQGNSA. The V end lost 1 base, the J end lost 6 bases, and 13 bases lay between the germline ends. The CDR3 contains 15 residues. The CDR3, as DNA: TGTGCCAGCAGCTTAGGCTCTACCCCTCTCAATGAGCAGTTCTTC. Amino acids: CASSLGSTPLNEQFF.

This clonotype was recorded a few times. The V call is TRBV12-3 or TRBV12-4, the J call TRBJ1-1; 8 bases are a match to TRBD1. CDR3 size: 15 residues. After removal of 3 bases from V and 7 bases from J, the junction contained 10 bases not matched to a gene. Here the CDR3 reads CASSFPTGGGGEAFF. CDR3 bases: TGTGCCAGCAGTTTCCCCACAGGGGGAGGAGGTGAAGCTTTCTTT.

The chain has TRBV24-1 and TRBJ2-1, with D unresolved. The germline gives CDR1 KGHDR, CDR2 SFDVKD. V lost 6 bases, J lost 2 bases, and 10 bases lay in between. The CDR3 totals 14 residues. The CDR3 region is CATSPSGPYNEQFF. The CDR3 nucleotides read TGTGCCACCAGTCCTTCCGGCCCCTACAATGAGCAGTTCTTC.

This clonotype came up a few times. The chain joins TRBV19 to TRBJ2-4, with 10 positions matching TRBD1. Germline assignment: CDR1 LNHDA and CDR2 SQIVND (reference sequence). The CDR3 runs 15 residues. Germline trimming cut 3 bases from V and 1 base from J; bases unmatched to any gene: 0. The CDR3 DNA reads TGTGCCAGTAGTATGACAGGGGGCGCCAAAAACATTCAGTACTTC. Translating it yields CASSMTGGAKNIQYF.

This clonotype was found many times. The chain recombines TRBV7-2 with TRBJ1-5; possible D gene TRBD1, 6 bases. The CDR3 sequence is 13 residues long. The germline gives CDR1 SGHTA, CDR2 FQGNSA. The V end lost 3 bases, the J end lost 11 bases, and 14 bases lay between the germline ends. CDR3 in DNA: TGTGCCAGCAGCTTGCAGGACAGCTTGACCCAGCATTTT. This sequence encodes CASSLQDSLTQHF.

The CDR3 region is CASSQRSKDTQYF. DNA for the CDR3: TGTGCCAGCAGTCAACGATCCAAGGATACGCAGTATTTT. The chain uses TRBV12-3 or TRBV12-4 and TRBJ2-3; D is unclear. The CDR3 runs 13 residues. Trimming pared 5 bases from V and 6 bases from J, leaving 12 bases between.

Only a few counts were recorded for this clonotype. The chain has TRBV12-3 or TRBV12-4 and TRBJ2-5; 14 bases align to TRBD2. The CDR3 runs 18 residues. The V segment lost 3 bases and the J segment 4 bases; nucleotides outside the gene matches: 10. The DNA for the CDR3 is TGTGCCAGCAGTTTTGAGGTGGGACTAGCGGGAGACGGAGAGACCCAGTACTTC. Its protein product is CASSFEVGLAGDGETQYF.

The rearrangement links TRBV6-5 to TRBJ1-1; 8 bases line up with TRBD1. Germline V CDR1 and CDR2: MNHEY, SVGAGI. V gave up 7 bases and J gave up 1 base; unmatched junction bases: 14. This CDR3 region has 17 residues. The CDR3 DNA follows: TGTGCCAGCAAAGCCCCACAGGGGGTGCAGACGAACACTGAAGCTTTCTTT. It codes for CASKAPQGVQTNTEAFF.

There are a few counts of this clonotype. The junction and the germline gene differ at one end; a read error may be behind it. CDR3: CASSSGIRESF. The CDR3 DNA is TGTGCCAGCAGTTCGGGTATACGGGAGAGCTTC. The rearrangement links TRBV27 to TRBJ2-7; possible D gene TRBD2, 6 bases. CDR3 length equals 11 residues. Germline V gene sequence: CDR1 MNHEY, CDR2 SMNVEV (reference sequence).

The chain links TRBV19 to TRBJ2-7; TRBD1 might be the D (6 bases). The germline V gene encodes CDR1 LNHDA and CDR2 SQIVND (reference sequence). V was pared by 6 bases and J by 7 bases, with 16 bases between. The CDR3 is made up of 13 amino acids. CDR3 nucleotide sequence: TGTGCCAGTAGCAGTACCGGGACACAAGAGCAGTACTTC. Its protein is CASSSTGTQEQYF.

This clonotype was detected a few times. The chain employs TRBV4-1 and TRBJ1-1; D is unclear. With 0 bases removed from V and 1 base from J, the gap between germline ends came to 9 bases. Germline CDR1 and CDR2: MGHRA and YSYEKL. The CDR3 consists of 15 residues. CDR3 loop: CASSQDLSGNTEAFF. The CDR3 DNA is TGCGCCAGCAGCCAAGATTTATCGGGGAACACTGAAGCTTTCTTT.